Detailed here is one T cell receptor (beta chain). CDR3 length: 13 amino acids. Deletions cut 7 bases from V and 7 bases from J, with 11 bases between. Per the germline V gene, CDR1 is MNHNY and CDR2 is SVGAGI (reference sequence). The sample originates from a study of T cell responses to AZD1222 COVID-19 vaccine. Clones were read by immunoSEQ multiplex PCR, and TCRdb kept only the in-frame ones, dropping some. The sample shows about 69,000 clones, 80% of them seen only once. V is TRBV6-6 and J is TRBJ1-6; possibly TRBD1 for D (5 bases). This TCR was sampled from an adult who received the AZD1222 COVID-19 vaccine. The material was peripheral blood, obtained 28 days after the second AZD1222 dose. The CDR3 sequence is CASKGPLNSPLHF. The CDR3 DNA reads TGTGCCAGCAAGGGGCCTCTCAATTCACCCCTCCACTTT.